The T cell receptor beta chain described here comes from a study of T cells after yellow fever vaccination. Study summary: When fractions had low cell numbers, they were prepared with SMART-Seq v4 Ultra Low Input.

Germline V gene data show CDR1 as DFQATT and CDR2 as SNEGSKA (reference sequence). J gave up 5 bases and V 2 bases, and 3 bases lay outside the gene matches. CDR3 length: 13 residues. This clonotype appeared many times. The target antigen is unknown. The study, taken as a whole, reports: Researchers cautioned that FACS-sorted repertoires could harbor abundant clonotypes contaminating from the bulk population. Among primary-vaccination clones, most reappeared after the booster, at about 95% for CD4 and approximately 90% for CD8.

Researchers made TCR cDNA using 5'RACE template switching, and this step added a universal primer site and UMIs. In TCRdb, the 5' RACE reads were re-called with MiXCR into one record per CDR3 protein. This table holds 120,000 to 150,000 distinct CDR3 sequences, less than 9.5% found once. The gene calls are TRBV20-1 and TRBJ1-5; 7 bases match TRBD1. Here the sequenced sample was CD4+ T cells sorted from PBMCs, taken 5 days after the yellow fever booster vaccination. The clonotype was recovered from a man between 25 and 39 years old who received the YFV17D yellow fever vaccine. The CDR3 bases are TGCAGTGCTAGAAGGCAGGGGGATCAGCCCCAGCATTTT. This codes for CSARRQGDQPQHF.